This section outlines one T cell receptor (beta chain) sequence together with its context. The sample carries other DNA sequences with the same CDR3. CDR1 is LNHDA and CDR2 is SQIVND in the germline V gene (reference sequence). Unmatched junction bases numbered 2, after V lost 2 bases and J lost 2 bases. This CDR3 contains 15 residues. All the donors were Caucasian adults who lived in Nashville, Tennessee. The data were taken from a study of shared clonotypes between healthy human individuals. Study details: Samples came from two female and three male donors aged 18 to 49. Each donor had three CD4 naive, three CD4 memory, two CD8 naive and one CD8 memory plate.

Original processing notes: ImmunoSEQ yielded junction-only sequences lacking quality scores, so filtering differed. Profiled with immunoSEQ multiplex PCR; TCRdb holds only in-frame clones, not every one. The DNA was the basis for D and trimming; V, J and clone size are from that table. The sample gives some 900,000 clones, about three quarters of which show up once; about 1.5% is in the top ten. The J gene is TRBJ2-7, the V gene TRBV19, with 11 bases aligning to TRBD2. The origin of this receptor is a man aged 18 to 29 in good health. The specimen was memory CD4+ T cells sorted from blood. Subset denoted: CD45RA-negative fraction. The CDR3 bases are TGTGCCAGTAGTATACTAGCGGGGGGAACCTACGAGCAGTACTTC. It translates to CASSILAGGTYEQYF.